The 4 T cell receptor beta chains below all came from one sample that was sequenced in a study of molecular identifiers for immune sequencing clone quantification. Each CDR3 protein is one row after TCRdb ran MiXCR on the PCR reads. Among about 510,000 distinct CDR3 sequences listed, less than 30% were seen once. Sequenced: naive CD8+ T cells from blood, with Jurkat cell RNA spiked in. Subset here: FACS-sorted CD8+CD4-CCR7+CD45RA+ naive T cells. The source is a human donor in good health. Some libraries in this study had Jurkat cell RNA spiked in.

This clonotype was detected ten times or more. V is TRBV4-2 and J is TRBJ1-5; 10 bases are a match to TRBD1. Germline loops: CDR1 LGHNA, CDR2 YNFKEQ. The CDR3 loop spans 17 amino acids. V shed 4 bases, J shed 5 bases, and the junction held 11 bases outside the gene matches. The DNA for the CDR3 is TGTGCCAGCAGCCCAACAGCTTCGGGACAGGGGCATCAGCCCCAGCATTTT. Translation: CASSPTASGQGHQPQHF.

This clonotype was counted many times. The V gene is TRBV7-9, the J gene TRBJ2-3, with D unresolved. The ends were cut back, 1 base at V and 2 bases at J, with 19 bases in the middle. The CDR3 is made up of 18 amino acids. Germline-derived CDR1 and CDR2 are SEHNR and FQNEAQ (reference sequence). DNA for the CDR3: TGTGCCAGCAGCTTAGAAGAGGTCGGCGGAGATCCCACAGATACGCAGTATTTT. This translates into CASSLEEVGGDPTDTQYF.

Comments on this clonotype: Without the conserved terminal phenylalanine or tryptophan, this CDR3 likely stems from a read error. The chain carries TRBV20-1 and TRBJ2-3, with a possible D match to TRBD1 (8 bases). This CDR3 is built from 15 residues. Trimming shortened V by 5 bases and J by 2 bases, and 17 bases separated the two germline ends. Germline V gives CDR1 DFQATT, CDR2 SNEGSKA (reference sequence). This CDR3 reads CSASLDRDYTDTQYY. The DNA for the CDR3 is TGCAGTGCTTCCCTGGACAGGGACTACACAGATACGCAGTATTAT.

This clonotype has a count of ten or more. This chain connects TRBV30 to TRBJ2-2; 8 positions agree with TRBD2. CDR3 length: 14 amino acids. CDR1 is GTSNPN, CDR2 SVGIG, per germline (reference sequence). V gave up 5 bases and J gave up 0 bases; unmatched junction bases: 2. The CDR3 DNA reads TGTGCCTGGGTAGCGGGAACGAACACCGGGGAGCTGTTTTTT. Translated: CAWVAGTNTGELFF.